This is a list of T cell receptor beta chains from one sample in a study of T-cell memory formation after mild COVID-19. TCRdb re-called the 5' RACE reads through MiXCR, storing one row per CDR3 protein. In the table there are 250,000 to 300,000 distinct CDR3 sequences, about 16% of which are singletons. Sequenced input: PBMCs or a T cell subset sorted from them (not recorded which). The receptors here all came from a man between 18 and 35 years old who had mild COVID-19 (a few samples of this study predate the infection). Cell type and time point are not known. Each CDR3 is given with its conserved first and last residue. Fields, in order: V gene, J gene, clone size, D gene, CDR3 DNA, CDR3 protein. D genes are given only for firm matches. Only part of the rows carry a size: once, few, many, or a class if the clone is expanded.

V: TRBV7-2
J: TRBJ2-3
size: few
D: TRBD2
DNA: TGTGCCAGCAGTCGGACTGCGGGGGTAGGAGATACGCAGTATTTT
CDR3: CASSRTAGVGDTQYF

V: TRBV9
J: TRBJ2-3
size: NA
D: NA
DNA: TGTGCCAGCAGCCCACGTAACTTACACACAGATACGCAGTATTTT
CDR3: CASSPRNLHTDTQYF

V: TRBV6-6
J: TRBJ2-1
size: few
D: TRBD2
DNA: TGTGCCAGCAGTTACTCTCTAGCGGGGGGGAATGAGCAGTTCTTC
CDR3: CASSYSLAGGNEQFF

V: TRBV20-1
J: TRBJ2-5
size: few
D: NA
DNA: TGCAGTGCTTCGGACAGCCAAGAGACCCAGTACTTC
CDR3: CSASDSQETQYF

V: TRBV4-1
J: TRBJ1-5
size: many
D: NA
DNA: TGCGCCAGCAGCCAAGAGGGCAAGGGGAGCTCCCAGCCCCAGCATTTT
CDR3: CASSQEGKGSSQPQHF

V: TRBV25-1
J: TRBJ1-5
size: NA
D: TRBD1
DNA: TGTGCCAGCAGCTCCGGGACAGGAGAAGATCAGCCCCAGCATTTT
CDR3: CASSSGTGEDQPQHF

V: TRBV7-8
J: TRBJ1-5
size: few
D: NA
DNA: TGTGCCAGTGGGGGGGGGTATCAGCCCCAGCATTTT
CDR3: CASGGGYQPQHF

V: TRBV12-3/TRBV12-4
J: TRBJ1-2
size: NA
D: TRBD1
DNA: TGTGCCAGCAGCATGGACAGGAACAACTATGGCTACACCTTC
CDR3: CASSMDRNNYGYTF

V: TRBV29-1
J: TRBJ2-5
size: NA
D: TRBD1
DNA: TGCAGCGTTGAAGGAATGGGACAGGGGGAGTGGATGGGAGAGACCCAGTACTTC
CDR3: CSVEGMGQGEWMGETQYF

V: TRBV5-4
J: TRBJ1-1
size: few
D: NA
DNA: TGTGCCAGCAGCCAAAGAAAACAGGGTTCGACTGAAGCTTTCTTT
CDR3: CASSQRKQGSTEAFF

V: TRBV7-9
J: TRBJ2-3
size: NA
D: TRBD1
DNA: TGTGCCAGCAGCTTATACAGGGGTTTCCCAGATACGCAGTATTTT
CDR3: CASSLYRGFPDTQYF

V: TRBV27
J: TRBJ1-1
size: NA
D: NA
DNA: TGTGCCAGCAGCCACGGGGGTTACTCTGAAGCTTTCTTT
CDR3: CASSHGGYSEAFF

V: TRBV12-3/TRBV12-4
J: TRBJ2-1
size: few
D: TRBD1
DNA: TGTGCCAGCAGTCCAATCGGGACAGGGTTCTCCTACAATGAGCAGTTCTTC
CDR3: CASSPIGTGFSYNEQFF

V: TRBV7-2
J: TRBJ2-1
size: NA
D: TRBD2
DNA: TGTGCCAGCAGCGTCCGAGCGGGGAACTCCTACAATGAGCAGTTCTTC
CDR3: CASSVRAGNSYNEQFF

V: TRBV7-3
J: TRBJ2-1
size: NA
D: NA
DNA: TGTGCCAGCAGCTCCCCCGGGGACAATGAGCAGTTCTTC
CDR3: CASSSPGDNEQFF

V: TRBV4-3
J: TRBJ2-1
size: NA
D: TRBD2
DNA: TGCGCCAGCAGCCAAGAGGGGGCGGGGGGCTATGAGCAGTTCTTC
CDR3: CASSQEGAGGYEQFF

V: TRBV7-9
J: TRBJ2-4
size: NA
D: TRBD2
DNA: TGTGCCAGCAGCGGGGAGGGCGTGTTGGCCAAAAACATTCAGTACTTC
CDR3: CASSGEGVLAKNIQYF

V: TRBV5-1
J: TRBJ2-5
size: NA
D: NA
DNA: TGCGCCAGCAGCAACCGGGACTTCCAAGAGACCCAGTACTTC
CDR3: CASSNRDFQETQYF

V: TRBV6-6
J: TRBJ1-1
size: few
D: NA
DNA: TGTGCCAGCAGTTACTTGGGTGAAGCTTTCTTT
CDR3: CASSYLGEAFF

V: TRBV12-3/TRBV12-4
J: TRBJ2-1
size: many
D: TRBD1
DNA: TGTGCCAGCAGTATGTCCGGGACAGGTCTTAATGAGCAGTTCTTC
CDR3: CASSMSGTGLNEQFF

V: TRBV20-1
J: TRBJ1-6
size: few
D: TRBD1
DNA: TGCAGTGCCCCCCAACCGGGACAGGGTTCACCCCTCCACTTT
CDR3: CSAPQPGQGSPLHF

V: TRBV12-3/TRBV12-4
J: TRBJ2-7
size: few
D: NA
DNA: TGTGCCAGCAGTTTTCGGGGCTCCTACGAGCAGTACTTC
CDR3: CASSFRGSYEQYF

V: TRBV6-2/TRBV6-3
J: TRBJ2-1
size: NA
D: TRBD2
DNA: TGTGCCAGCAGCCATTGGGGGGGTCACAATGAGCAGTTCTTC
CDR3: CASSHWGGHNEQFF

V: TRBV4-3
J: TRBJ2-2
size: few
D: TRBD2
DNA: TGCGCCAGCAGCCGACATACTAGCGGGAGTAACACCGGGGAGCTGTTTTTT
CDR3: CASSRHTSGSNTGELFF

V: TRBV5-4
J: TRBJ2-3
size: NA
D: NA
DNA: TGTGCCAGCAGCTTGGCCGGTTTAGGCACAGATACGCAGTATTTT
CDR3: CASSLAGLGTDTQYF

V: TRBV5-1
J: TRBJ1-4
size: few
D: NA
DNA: TGCGCCAGCAGCTTGGGAGGGACCACAACTAATGAAAAACTGTTTTTT
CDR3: CASSLGGTTTNEKLFF

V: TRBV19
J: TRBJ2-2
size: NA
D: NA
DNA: TGTGCCAGTAGTGATCATTTCACCGGGGAGCTGTTTTTT
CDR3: CASSDHFTGELFF

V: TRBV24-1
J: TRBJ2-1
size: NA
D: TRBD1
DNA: TGTGCCACCAGTGACTCTACAGGGGGAATTTACAATGAGCAGTTCTTC
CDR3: CATSDSTGGIYNEQFF

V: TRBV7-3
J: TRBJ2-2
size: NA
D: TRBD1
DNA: TGTGCCAGCTCTACAGGGGGAGACACCGGGGAGCTGTTTTTT
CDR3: CASSTGGDTGELFF

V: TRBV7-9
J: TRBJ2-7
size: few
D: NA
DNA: TGTGCCAGCAGCTTAGCAGGGGGCGAGCAGTACTTC
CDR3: CASSLAGGEQYF

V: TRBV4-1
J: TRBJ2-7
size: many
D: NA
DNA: TGCGCCAGCAGCCAAGATGGCAGGTACGAGCAGTACTTC
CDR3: CASSQDGRYEQYF

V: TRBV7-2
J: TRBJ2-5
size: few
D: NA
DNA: TGTGCCAGCAGCAACCGGGACAACCAAGAGACCCAGTACTTC
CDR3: CASSNRDNQETQYF

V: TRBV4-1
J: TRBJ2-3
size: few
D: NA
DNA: TGCGCCAGCAGCCAAACCCTAGGATGGACAGATACGCAGTATTTT
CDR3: CASSQTLGWTDTQYF

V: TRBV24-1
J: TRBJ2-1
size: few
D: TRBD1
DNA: TGTGCCACCTCCGACAGGGGCTCCGGTGAGCAGTTCTTC
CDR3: CATSDRGSGEQFF

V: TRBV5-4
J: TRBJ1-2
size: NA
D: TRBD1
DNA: TGTGCCAGCAGCACGTACAGGGGGGGCTACACCTTC
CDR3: CASSTYRGGYTF

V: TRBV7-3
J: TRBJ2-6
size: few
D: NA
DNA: TGTGCCAGCAGCTTAGAACCAGTCTCTGGGGCCAACGTCCTGACTTTC
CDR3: CASSLEPVSGANVLTF

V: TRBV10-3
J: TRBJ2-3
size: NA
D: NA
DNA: TGTGCCATCAGGACAGATACCACAGATACGCAGTATTTT
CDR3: CAIRTDTTDTQYF

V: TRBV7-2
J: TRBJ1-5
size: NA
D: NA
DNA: TGTGCCAGCAGCTTCGAGGGGAATCAGCCCCAGCATTTT
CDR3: CASSFEGNQPQHF

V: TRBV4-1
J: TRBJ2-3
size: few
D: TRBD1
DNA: TGCGCCAGCAGCCAAGATTCGGACAGGGGCGCCCAGTATTTT
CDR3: CASSQDSDRGAQYF

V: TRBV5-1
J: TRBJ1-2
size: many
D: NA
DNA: TGCGCCAGCAGCCGAGGTGAGGATGGCTACACCTTC
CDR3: CASSRGEDGYTF

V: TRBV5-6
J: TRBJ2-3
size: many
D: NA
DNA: TGTGCCAGCAGCGATCGGAGGTATACGCAGTATTTT
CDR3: CASSDRRYTQYF

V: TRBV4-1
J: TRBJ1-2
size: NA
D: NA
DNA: TGCGCCAGCAGCCAACAGGGGACGGGCTATGGCTACACCTTC
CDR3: CASSQQGTGYGYTF

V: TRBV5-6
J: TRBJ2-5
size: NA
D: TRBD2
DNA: TGTGCCAGCAGCCGTCGACTAGCGGGGGCCCAAGAGACCCAGTACTTC
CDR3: CASSRRLAGAQETQYF

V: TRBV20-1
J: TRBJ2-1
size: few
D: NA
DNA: TGCAGTGCTAGTTTGCAGGGGGGAGGGAAACGGCAGTTCTTC
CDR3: CSASLQGGGKRQFF

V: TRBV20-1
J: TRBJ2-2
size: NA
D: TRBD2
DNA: TGCAGTGCTAGAGAAGTCCACCTCAGGTCTTTCGCGGGGGGGGACACCGGGGAGCTGTTTTTT
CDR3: CSAREVHLRSFAGGDTGELFF